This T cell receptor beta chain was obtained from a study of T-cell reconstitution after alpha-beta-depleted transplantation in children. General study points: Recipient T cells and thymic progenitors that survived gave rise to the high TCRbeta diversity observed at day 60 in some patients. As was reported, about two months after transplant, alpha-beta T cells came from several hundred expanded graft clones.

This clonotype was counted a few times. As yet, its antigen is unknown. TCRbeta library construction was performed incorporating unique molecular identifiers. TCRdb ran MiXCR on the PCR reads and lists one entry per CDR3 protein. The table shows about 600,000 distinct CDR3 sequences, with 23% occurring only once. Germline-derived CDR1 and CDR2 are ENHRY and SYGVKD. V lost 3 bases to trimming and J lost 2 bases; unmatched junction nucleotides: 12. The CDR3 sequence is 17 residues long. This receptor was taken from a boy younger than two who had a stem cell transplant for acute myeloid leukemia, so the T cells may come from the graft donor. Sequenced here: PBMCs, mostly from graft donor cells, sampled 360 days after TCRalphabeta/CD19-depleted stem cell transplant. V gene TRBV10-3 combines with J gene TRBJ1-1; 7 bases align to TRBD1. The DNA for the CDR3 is TGTGCCATCAGTGACCTCAACAGGGGTAACCTTAACACTGAAGCTTTCTTT. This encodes CAISDLNRGNLNTEAFF.